This T cell receptor beta chain appears in the sequencing data of a study of blood T cells in healthy people across ages (dated by TCRdb to the mid-2010s). General notes on the study: In model experiments, template switching captured roughly one uniquely barcoded TCR beta cDNA molecule for every two T cells. Age-related changes in TCR beta repertoire diversity were measured in the study by deep sequencing normalized with unique cDNA molecular identifiers. Donors were grouped into four age groups: young (average 16 years), middle-aged (roughly 37), aged (around 62) and long-lived (approximately 78). To avoid experimental bias, donors of different ages were spread randomly across the sequencing lanes. For two donors (one aged 18 to 30 and one aged 80 or older), the study analyzed two additional independent replicas of 1 million unique cDNA reads from the same blood draw. What the study reported, not specific to this receptor: Because donor CMV infection status was unknown, age-related changes in expanded clonotypes were potentially confounded. The long-lived group showed more naive CD4+ T cells, fewer expanded clones and increased TCR diversity than the aged group, suggesting age selection. Total diversity estimates from one million sequenced T cells were considered lower bounds and underestimates. A strong correlation was found between observed TCR beta diversity and the percentage of naive T cells measured by flow cytometry. Conclusive comparison of naive and antigen-experienced compartments was prevented by the profiling of bulk unsorted PBMCs. As age increased, observed TCR beta diversity per million T cells dropped in a roughly linear way, and a significant reduction was already evident by age around 41.

Libraries were constructed by 5' RACE. The sample was run on an Illumina HiSeq 2500. The second PCR ran for about 6 to 12 cycles and used a J-beta primer mix along with a sample-barcoded 5' primer. A unique molecular identifier was introduced onto each TCR beta cDNA molecule by a template-switch 5' adaptor carrying 12 random nucleotides. Each sample yielded at least 2.5 million CDR3-containing paired-end reads. First-strand cDNA was synthesized from all RNA with the Mint cDNA synthesis kit, primed by a TRBC-specific oligonucleotide. Following uracil-DNA glycosylase treatment, a first 18-cycle PCR with universal primers M1SS and BC2_uni_R was performed on all cDNA. Concerning the study's data processing: Normalization of each sample was performed by random selection of 1 million high-quality reads, each carrying a distinct molecular identifier. Reads sharing molecular identifiers were discarded rather than binned into consensus sequences. CDR3 identification, clonotype clustering and error correction used MiTCR with a Q25 quality threshold and the strictest error-elimination algorithm. Lower-bound total TCR beta diversity was estimated with a nonparametric unseen species model using Euler transformation. The public reads were reprocessed in TCRdb via fastp at Q25 and MiXCR, keeping in-frame beta chains. Records with the same CDR3 protein are collapsed into one entry carrying the most frequent genes and DNA. Clone size and V and J calls follow TCRdb, not the original study. The sample contains some 1.5 million distinct CDR3 sequences, roughly 28% of them found a single time. The ten largest clones add up to roughly 8% of the sample.

The donors were roughly 39 Caucasian individuals from Russia, aged 6 to 90 years, who were systemically healthy. Each donor gave about 10 milliliters of peripheral blood, drawn into EDTA-treated Vacutainer tubes. Ficoll-Paque density-gradient centrifugation was used to isolate PBMCs, with at least 7 million per sample. Total RNA was extracted from PBMCs with Trizol reagent, with at least 5.5 micrograms obtained per sample. For every donor, an aliquot of PBMCs went through flow cytometry to measure the percentages of naive CD45RAhigh/CD27high T cells. This clonotype was recorded a few times. No antigen is known for it. One base away there is no much larger clone; base qualities are not given. Trimming accounts for 8 bases at V and 7 bases at J, while the number of junction bases matched to no gene is 4. The germline V gene encodes CDR1 SNHLY and CDR2 FYNNEI. The CDR3 goes from the cysteine to the phenylalanine over 11 residues. Of the read, only the CDR3 DNA is kept; its 33 bases are in frame from base 1.

This chain is built from TRBV2 and TRBJ1-2, and TRBD1 aligns with 7 junction nucleotides. This sequence was found in a woman aged 25 to 45 in good health. The material sequenced was blood. In nucleotides, the sequence is TGTGCCAGCCGCAGGGGGGGTGGCTACACCTTC. Translated, this gives CASRRGGGYTF.